This TCR beta chain is drawn from a study of T cell repertoires in cytomegalovirus infection. Background on the study: Signatures in public TCR beta sequences pointed to both CMV infection and matching HLA type.

CDR3 size: 14 residues. J gave up 6 bases and V 5 bases, and 5 bases lay outside the gene matches. The germline CDR1 and CDR2 sequences are SGHVS and FNYEAQ. This clonotype was found many times. Each CDR3 protein gets one entry after TCRdb re-called the reads with MiXCR. This sample has about 200,000 distinct CDR3 sequences, with roughly 9.8% found just once. The sample was PBMCs. The V and J genes are TRBV7-6 and TRBJ2-7, with 12 bases fitting TRBD2. This receptor was obtained from a human donor in good health (CMV status not recorded). Some clones in this sample may be carry-over from other donors' samples. The CDR3 is CASSQLAGGGEQYF. CDR3 coding DNA: TGTGCCAGCAGCCAACTAGCGGGAGGCGGCGAGCAGTACTTC.